One sample yielded the 25 T cell receptor beta chains listed below, sequenced in a study of CD8+ T cells in alopecia areata. Following extraction, RNA underwent reverse transcription to cDNA, which served as the sequencing template. Sequencing was performed with immunoSEQ multiplex PCR; in TCRdb, only in-frame clones are kept and a portion is missing. The data show 150,000 or so clones, around 49% seen once. The source was CD8+ T cells sorted from blood, collected at week 0. Receptor source: a human donor with alopecia areata.

The chain combines TRBV27 with TRBJ2-1, with a possible D match to TRBD1 (6 bases). The germline V and J ends were trimmed by 6 bases and 4 bases, with 7 bases remaining between them. Germline V gene data show CDR1 as MNHEY and CDR2 as SMNVEV (reference sequence). The CDR3 length is 12 residues. The CDR3 DNA reads as TGTGCCAGCAGGACAGGTTACAATGAGCAGTTCTTC. This translates into CASRTGYNEQFF.

The V and J genes are TRBV5-1 and TRBJ2-5, with D possibly being TRBD1 (5 bases). The CDR3 runs 14 residues. Trimming removed 4 bases at V and 2 bases at J, with 12 bases between. Germline V gives CDR1 SGHRS, CDR2 YFSETQ. CDR3 sequence (DNA): TGCGCCAGCAGCCCGGAAGACAGACAAGAGACCCAGTACTTC. Protein: CASSPEDRQETQYF. Drawing the rest from reference TRBV5-1 and TRBJ2-5, the complete variable domain is KAGVTQTPRYLIKTRGQQVTLSCSPISGHRSVSWYQQTPGQGLQFLFEYFSETQRNKGNFPGRFSGRQFSNSRSEMNVSTLELGDSALYLCASSPEDRQETQYFGPGTRLLVL.

The sample holds one count of this clone. V usage is TRBV25-1 and J usage is TRBJ1-2; 9 bases match TRBD1. CDR1 is MGHDK and CDR2 is SYGVNS in the germline V gene. This CDR3 is 16 amino acids long. J was trimmed by 4 bases and V by 0 bases; bases with no gene match: 6. This CDR3 is CASSEYDRGDLYGYTF. The DNA of the CDR3 is TGTGCCAGCAGTGAATACGACAGGGGGGATCTCTATGGCTACACCTTC.

This clone has a count of ten or more. V and J are TRBV30 and TRBJ2-7; weak D call: TRBD2 (6 bases). V shed 2 bases and J shed 6 bases, with 8 bases lying between them. The CDR3 has 11 amino acids. CDR1 is GTSNPN and CDR2 is SVGIG in the germline V gene (reference sequence). The CDR3 DNA sequence: TGTGCCTGGAGTTGGAGGGCCGAGCAGTACTTC. As protein: CAWSWRAEQYF.

A note on this clone: A read error may produce the germline difference seen at one junction end. The chain joins TRBV6-6 to TRBJ1-6; D is unresolved. The length of the CDR3 is 13 residues. Germline CDR1 reads MNHNY; CDR2 reads SVGAGI (reference sequence). The CDR3 here is CASSDSTNSPLHF. For the CDR3, the DNA is TGTGCCAGCAGTGACTCGACAAATTCACCCCTCCACTTT.

This clone was seen just once. The chain uses TRBV5-1 and TRBJ1-4; TRBD1 matches 9 bases. The CDR3 has 17 residues. In germline, CDR1 is SGHRS, CDR2 YFSETQ. V shed 1 base and J 2 bases; nucleotides not matched to a gene: 6. The CDR3 DNA reads as TGCGCCAGCAGCTTGTGGGGTGGACAGGGGACTAATGAAAAACTGTTTTTT. Protein product: CASSLWGGQGTNEKLFF.

The J gene is TRBJ1-1, the V gene TRBV10-3; no firm D call. Trimming took 2 bases from V and 0 from J, leaving 7 bases between them. CDR3 size: 14 residues. Germline values: CDR1 ENHRY, CDR2 SYGVKD. CDR3 sequence reads: CAISEPGLNTEAFF. Written as DNA, the CDR3 is TGTGCCATCAGTGAGCCAGGACTGAACACTGAAGCTTTCTTT.

The gene calls are TRBV27 and TRBJ2-5, with TRBD1 matching 7 bases. Germline-derived CDR1 and CDR2 are MNHEY and SMNVEV (reference sequence). The CDR3 has 12 residues. J was trimmed by 14 bases and V by 4 bases; bases with no gene match: 10. CDR3 protein: CASSSTPTGLYF. CDR3 DNA: TGTGCCAGCAGTTCTACCCCGACAGGGCTCTACTTC.

This sequence joins TRBV4-1 and TRBJ2-1; the D gene is possibly TRBD2 (7 bases). This CDR3 has 16 residues. The V end was cut by 1 base, the J end by 5 bases, with 15 bases between. CDR1 MGHRA and CDR2 YSYEKL come from the germline V gene. CDR3 region: CASSQVAGAENNEQFF. The CDR3 DNA reads as TGCGCCAGCAGCCAAGTGGCGGGGGCAGAGAACAATGAGCAGTTCTTC.

The chain links TRBV23-1 to TRBJ1-2, with D hard to call. TRBV23-1 is identified as an open reading frame with a role that is uncertain. V lost 3 bases and J lost 8, with 22 bases in between. The CDR3 is 16 amino acids. The CDR3 protein is CASSHPGGQSNQGYTF. The CDR3 nucleotides read TGCGCCAGCAGTCACCCCGGTGGGCAGTCCAACCAGGGCTACACCTTC.

This chain links TRBV30 with TRBJ1-1; no definite D call. Germline CDR1 is GTSNPN and CDR2 is SVGIG (reference sequence). The germline V and J ends were trimmed by 0 bases and 4 bases, with 9 bases remaining between them. The CDR3 spans 13 residues. CDR3 amino acids: CAWSVLEGTEAFF. CDR3 DNA sequence: TGTGCCTGGAGTGTACTCGAGGGCACTGAAGCTTTCTTT.

A word on this clone: The junction shows a germline mismatch at one end, possibly a read error. The chain recombines TRBV7-3 with TRBJ2-3, with 13 bases aligning to TRBD2. Germline V gene sequence: CDR1 SGHTA, CDR2 FQGTGA. The CDR3 is 16 residues long. In nucleotides, the CDR3 is TGCGCCAGCAGCCAAGGTAGACTAGCGGGGGGAGATACGCAGTATTTT. It yields the protein CASSQGRLAGGDTQYF.

In DNA form, the CDR3 reads TGTGCCAGCAGTGAGGAGGGGCGGATCGACTCAGATACGCAGTATTTT. This sequence encodes CASSEEGRIDSDTQYF. This chain links TRBV2 with TRBJ2-3, with D possibly matching TRBD2 (6 bases). This CDR3 spans 16 amino acids. Germline CDR1 is SNHLY and CDR2 is FYNNEI. Between the trimmed V and J ends, which lost 3 bases and 4 bases, there was a span of 17 bases. Full variable domain (rest looked up from reference TRBV2 and TRBJ2-3): EPEVTQTPSHQVTQMGQEVILRCVPISNHLYFYWYRQILGQKVEFLVSFYNNEISEKSEIFDDQFSVERPDGSNFTLKIRSTKLEDSAMYFCASSEEGRIDSDTQYFGPGTRLTVL.

The count of this clone is one. CDR3 amino acids: CASSDRGPGYGYTF. The DNA of the CDR3 is TGTGCCAGCAGTGACAGGGGGCCTGGGTATGGCTACACCTTC. V gene TRBV27 combines with J gene TRBJ1-2, with 10 bases that match TRBD1. Germline CDR1 and CDR2: MNHEY and SMNVEV (reference sequence). The CDR3 spans 14 residues. V dropped 5 bases and J dropped 5; count of bases not matched to a gene: 5.

In this sample, this clone turned up once. One end of the junction varies from germline; a read error may be responsible. The chain links TRBV7-9 to TRBJ1-2; 8 positions agree with TRBD1. The CDR3 is made up of 14 amino acids. Germline V gene lookup returns CDR1 SEHNR and CDR2 FQNEAQ (reference sequence). CDR3 nucleotides: TGTGCCAGCAGCCTAGCAGGGGGCTGGGGTGGCTACACCTTC. This sequence encodes CASSLAGGWGGYTF.

The V call is TRBV7-8, the J call TRBJ2-1; TRBD1 or TRBD2 may be the D gene (5 bases each). This CDR3 comprises 15 residues. Germline CDR1 and CDR2: SGHVS and FQNEAQ. V lost 1 base and J lost 0, with 7 bases in between. The DNA of the CDR3 is TGTGCCAGCAGCTTAGAGGGGACCTCCTACAATGAGCAGTTCTTC. It encodes CASSLEGTSYNEQFF.

The chain recombines TRBV10-2 with TRBJ1-5, with D unclear. In germline, CDR1 is WSHSY, CDR2 SAAADI. Trimming removed 5 bases at V and 4 bases at J, with 9 bases between. This CDR3 is 13 amino acids long. CDR3 sequence: CASSSENNQPQHF. In DNA form, the CDR3 reads TGCGCCAGCAGTTCTGAGAATAATCAGCCCCAGCATTTT.

The CDR3 DNA reads TGTGCCAGCAGCTATGGCGGGAGCTCCTACGAGCAGTACTTC. This translates into CASSYGGSSYEQYF. V and J are TRBV9 and TRBJ2-7; 7 bases are a match to TRBD2. This CDR3 spans 14 amino acids. V lost 4 bases, J lost 0 bases, and 4 bases stayed unmatched. Per germline, CDR1 SGDLS and CDR2 YYNGEE.

This clone was recorded a few times. Other DNA sequences in the sample encode the same CDR3. This sequence joins TRBV6-4 and TRBJ2-3; 8 bases align to TRBD1. The trim removed 0 bases at V and 4 bases at J, leaving 0 bases unmatched. This CDR3 has 14 amino acids. Germline loops: CDR1 MRHNA, CDR2 SNTAGT. The CDR3 reads CASSDSTGADTQYF. The CDR3 DNA is TGTGCCAGCAGTGACTCGACAGGGGCAGATACGCAGTATTTT.

This chain uses TRBV5-6 with TRBJ1-6; the D is unclear. Looked up from germline, CDR1 is SGHDT and CDR2 is YYEEEE. The CDR3 is 17 residues long. Trimming shortened V by 2 bases and J by 10 bases, and 22 bases separated the two germline ends. Written as DNA, the CDR3 is TGTGCCAGCAGCTTTGGTTCGGGTGCAGGACCTGGGTCACCCCTCCACTTT. Its protein product is CASSFGSGAGPGSPLHF.

The rearrangement links TRBV5-1 to TRBJ2-7, with 8 bases lining up with TRBD1. CDR1 SGHRS and CDR2 YFSETQ come from the germline V gene. The CDR3 length is 13 residues. With 7 bases clipped from V and 3 bases from J, the junction kept 6 bases outside the gene matches. CDR3 in amino acids: CASSTTGDYEQYF. In DNA form, the CDR3 reads TGCGCCAGCTCGACGACAGGGGACTACGAGCAGTACTTC.

The chain recombines TRBV29-1 with TRBJ2-7; 8 nucleotides match TRBD2. Losses at the gene ends were 7 bases for V and 0 bases for J; bases not matched to a gene: 8. The CDR3 is 14 amino acids. The V gene's germline CDR1 is SQVTM and CDR2 ANQGSEA. The CDR3, as DNA: TGCAGCGCGGTTAGCGGGACTTCCTCCTACGAGCAGTACTTC. Translated, it gives CSAVSGTSSYEQYF.

Ten or more counts support this clone. The chain employs TRBV5-4 and TRBJ1-4; TRBD1 matches 9 bases. This CDR3 has 15 amino acids. Germline CDR1 SGHNT, CDR2 YYREEE (reference sequence). V gave up 5 bases and J gave up 5 bases; unmatched junction bases: 7. In nucleotides, the CDR3 is TGTGCCAGCAGTCACGGGACAGGGAAAAATGAAAAACTGTTTTTT. Encoded protein: CASSHGTGKNEKLFF.

Concerning this clone itself: Other DNA sequences in this specimen translate into the identical CDR3. This chain joins TRBV5-1 and TRBJ1-2; tentatively, D is TRBD1 (5 bases). The CDR3 runs to 13 residues. Germline assignment: CDR1 SGHRS and CDR2 YFSETQ. V was clipped by 4 bases and J by 2 bases, with 9 bases between them. CDR3 in DNA: TGCGCCAGCAGCCTGACAGAGAACTATGGCTACACCTTC. Residues: CASSLTENYGYTF.

This clone was seen a handful of times. This chain links TRBV30 with TRBJ2-1; weak D call: TRBD2 (5 bases). Germline V CDR1 and CDR2: GTSNPN, SVGIG (reference sequence). The CDR3 covers 15 residues. The germline V and J ends were trimmed by 2 bases and 0 bases, with 11 bases remaining between them. CDR3 sequence reads: CAWSNGIRSYNEQFF. DNA of the CDR3: TGTGCCTGGAGTAACGGGATACGCTCCTACAATGAGCAGTTCTTC.